This T cell receptor (beta chain) was identified in a study of cytomegalovirus exposure and HLA in healthy donors. The CDR3 runs to 17 residues. Germline assignment: CDR1 SGHDT and CDR2 YYEEEE. V dropped 1 base and J dropped 4 bases, with 17 bases sitting between them. Regarding the study as a whole: For most TCR sequences rarity was the rule, although some public TCRs occurred in many donors. Later work showed greater clonal expansion in HLA-associated TCR beta chains than in equally common others.

In the PCR, 60 Vbeta and 13 Jbeta primers were used. Authors' data handling: In a later analysis, tens of millions of unique TCR beta chains included roughly 11 million shared by two or more donors. The method was immunoSEQ multiplex PCR; TCRdb's version includes in-frame clones alone and lacks a portion of them. Clone size and the V and J calls come from that table; the DNA yielded D and trimming. The data contain some 190,000 clones, around 78% of them singletons. As for this clone: The antigen is undetermined.

The sequenced sample was PBMCs. The chain carries TRBV5-6 and TRBJ2-2; weak D call: TRBD2 (5 bases). This clonotype originated in a woman in her 30s in good health and CMV-seropositive. CDR3 region: CASSLRPSSSITGELFF. CDR3 sequence (DNA): TGTGCCAGCAGCTTGAGGCCGTCTAGCAGTATCACCGGGGAGCTGTTTTTT.